This T cell receptor beta chain derives from a study of low-dose radiotherapy and immunotherapy resistance in tumors. Primers used for first-strand cDNA, a TRAV- and TRBV-specific set, covered both alpha and beta chains. Using a constant-region primer together with a V-primer adapter, TCRs were subjected to roughly 20 PCR cycles of amplification. One entry per CDR3 protein, called by TCRdb with MiXCR from the reads. The table includes approximately 45,000 distinct CDR3 sequences, around a quarter detected once. Time point indicated: after trial treatment. Treatment defined: LDRT plus nivolumab, ipilimumab, low-dose cyclophosphamide and aspirin (RACIN trial). This CDR3 is built from 15 residues. Germline V gene data show CDR1 as MDHEN and CDR2 as SYDVKM. The J segment lost 3 bases and the V segment lost 2 bases, leaving 0 bases of the junction unmatched.

The source is a male donor with prostate cancer. The genes are TRBV28 and TRBJ1-6; 8 bases line up with TRBD1. Sequencing was performed on PBMCs, taken after low-dose radiotherapy plus immunotherapy. The CDR3 region is CASSLTGGYNSPLHF. The CDR3 nucleotides are TGTGCCAGCAGTTTAACAGGGGGCTATAATTCACCCCTCCACTTT.